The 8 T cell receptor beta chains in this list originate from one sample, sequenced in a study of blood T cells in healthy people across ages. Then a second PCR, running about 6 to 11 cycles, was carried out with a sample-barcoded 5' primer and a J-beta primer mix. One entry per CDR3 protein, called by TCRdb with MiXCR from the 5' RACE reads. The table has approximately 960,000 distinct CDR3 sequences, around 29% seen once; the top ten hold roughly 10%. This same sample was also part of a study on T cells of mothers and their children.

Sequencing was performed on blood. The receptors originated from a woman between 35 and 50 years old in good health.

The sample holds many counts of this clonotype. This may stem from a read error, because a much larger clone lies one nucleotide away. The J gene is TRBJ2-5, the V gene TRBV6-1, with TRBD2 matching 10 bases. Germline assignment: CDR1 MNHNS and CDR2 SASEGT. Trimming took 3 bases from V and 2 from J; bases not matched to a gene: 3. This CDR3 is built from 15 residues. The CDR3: CASSERAGGQETQYF. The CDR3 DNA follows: TGTGCCAGCAGTGAGAGAGCGGGGGGGCAAGAGACCCAGTACTTC.

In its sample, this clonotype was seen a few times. DNA of the CDR3: TGTGCCTGGGGGCCGGCGGGGGACCCTATCTACGAGCAGTACTTC. It translates to CAWGPAGDPIYEQYF. This chain connects TRBV30 to TRBJ2-7, with TRBD2 matching over 7 bases. Germline lookup yields CDR1 GTSNPN and CDR2 SVGIG (reference sequence). This CDR3 comprises 15 residues. After removal of 5 bases from V and 3 bases from J, the junction contained 13 bases not matched to a gene.

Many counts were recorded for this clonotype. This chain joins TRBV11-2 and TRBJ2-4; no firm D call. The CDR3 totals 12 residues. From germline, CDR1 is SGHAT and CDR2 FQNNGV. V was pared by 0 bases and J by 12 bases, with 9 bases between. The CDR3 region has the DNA TGTGCCAGCAGCTTAGATCACAAGGATCAGTACTTC. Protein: CASSLDHKDQYF.

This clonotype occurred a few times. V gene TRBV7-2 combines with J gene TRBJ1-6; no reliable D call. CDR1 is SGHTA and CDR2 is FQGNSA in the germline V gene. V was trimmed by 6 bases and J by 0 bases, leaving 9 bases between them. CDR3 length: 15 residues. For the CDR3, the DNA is TGTGCCAGCAGGCCGAACGCCTCCTATAATTCACCCCTCCACTTT. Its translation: CASRPNASYNSPLHF.

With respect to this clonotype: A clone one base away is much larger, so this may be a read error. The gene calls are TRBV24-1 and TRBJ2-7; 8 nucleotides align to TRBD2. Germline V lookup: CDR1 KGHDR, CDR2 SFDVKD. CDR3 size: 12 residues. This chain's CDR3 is CAASAGGYEQYF. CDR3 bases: TGTGCCGCCAGTGCGGGGGGCTACGAGCAGTACTTC.

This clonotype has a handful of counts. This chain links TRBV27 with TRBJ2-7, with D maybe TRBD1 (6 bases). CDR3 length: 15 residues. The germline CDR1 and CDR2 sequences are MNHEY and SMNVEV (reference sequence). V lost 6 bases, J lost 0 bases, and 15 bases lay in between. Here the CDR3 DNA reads TGTGCCAGCAGGTGGGTGGGACACATCTCCTACGAGCAGTACTTC. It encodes CASRWVGHISYEQYF.

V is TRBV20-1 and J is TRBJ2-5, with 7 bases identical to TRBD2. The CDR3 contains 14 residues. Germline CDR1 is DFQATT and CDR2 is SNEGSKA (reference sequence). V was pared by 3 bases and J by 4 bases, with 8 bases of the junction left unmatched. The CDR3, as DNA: TGCAGTGCTAGTCGGACTAGAATAGGAGAGACCCAGTACTTC. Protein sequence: CSASRTRIGETQYF.

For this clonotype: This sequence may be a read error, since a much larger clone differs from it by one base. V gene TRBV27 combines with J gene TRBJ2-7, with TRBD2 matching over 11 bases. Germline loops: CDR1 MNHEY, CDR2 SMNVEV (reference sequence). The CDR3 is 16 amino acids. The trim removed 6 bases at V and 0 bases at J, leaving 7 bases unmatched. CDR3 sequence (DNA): TGTGCCAGCAGGTCTCTAGCGGGGGGCCTCTCCTACGAGCAGTACTTC. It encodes CASRSLAGGLSYEQYF.